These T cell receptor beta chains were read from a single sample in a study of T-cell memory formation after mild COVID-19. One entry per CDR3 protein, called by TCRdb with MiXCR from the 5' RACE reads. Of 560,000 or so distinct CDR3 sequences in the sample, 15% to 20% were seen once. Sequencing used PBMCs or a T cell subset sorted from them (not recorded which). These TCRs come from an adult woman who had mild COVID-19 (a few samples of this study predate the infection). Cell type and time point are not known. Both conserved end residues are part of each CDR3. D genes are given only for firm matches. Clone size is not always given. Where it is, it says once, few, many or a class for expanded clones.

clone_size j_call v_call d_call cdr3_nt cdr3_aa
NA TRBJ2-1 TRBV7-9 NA TGTGCCAGCAGCTTAGCGTTCGGACCCTACAATGAGCAGTTCTTC CASSLAFGPYNEQFF
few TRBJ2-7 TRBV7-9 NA TGTGCCAGCAGCCTAGGGGGACAAGACCTAAACGAGCAGTACTTC CASSLGGQDLNEQYF
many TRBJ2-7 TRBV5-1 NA TGCGCCAGCAGCACCGGGACAAACTACGAGCAGTACTTC CASSTGTNYEQYF
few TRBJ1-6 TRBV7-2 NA TGTGCCAGCAGCTTAGTGGGGCAGGGGTATTCACCCCTCCACTTT CASSLVGQGYSPLHF
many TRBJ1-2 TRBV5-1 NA TGCGCCAGCAGCTTCAGCATGGGTGCCTACACCTTC CASSFSMGAYTF
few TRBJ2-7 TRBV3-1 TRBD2 TGTGCCAGCAGCTCCGAATGGGATAGCGGGTCGTTGTACTTC CASSSEWDSGSLYF
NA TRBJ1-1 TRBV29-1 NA TGCAGCGTTGAAGTAGGGGTTGGTGCGGGGAACACTGAAGCTTTCTTT CSVEVGVGAGNTEAFF
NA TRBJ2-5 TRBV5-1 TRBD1 TGCGCCAGCAGCGGGGGACAGGGGCGTTGGCAAGAGACCCAGTACTTC CASSGGQGRWQETQYF
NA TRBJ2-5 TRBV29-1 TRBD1 TGCAGCGTTGAAGGGACAGGGGGAGAGACCCAGTACTTC CSVEGTGGETQYF
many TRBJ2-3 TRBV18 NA TGTGCCAGCTCACCACCATCCAGCAGTGTCACAGATACGCAGTATTTT CASSPPSSSVTDTQYF
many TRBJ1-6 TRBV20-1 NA TGCAGTGCTAGAGATTGGCGGCAGGGTAATTCACCCCTCCACTTT CSARDWRQGNSPLHF
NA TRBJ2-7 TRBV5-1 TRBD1 TGCGCCAGCAGCGGTGGACAGGAACTAAACTACGAGCAGTACTTC CASSGGQELNYEQYF
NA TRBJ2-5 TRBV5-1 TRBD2 TGCGCCAGCAGCCCCGGACTAGCGGAAGAGGGAGAGACCCAGTACTTC CASSPGLAEEGETQYF
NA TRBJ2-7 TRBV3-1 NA TGTGCCAGCAGCTTAAATCCTCGCGGAGATAACGAGCAGTACTTC CASSLNPRGDNEQYF
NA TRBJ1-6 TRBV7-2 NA TGTGCCAGCAGCTCCTCGACAGGACATAATTCACCCCTCCACTTT CASSSSTGHNSPLHF
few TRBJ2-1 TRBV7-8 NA TGTGCCAGCATCAAAGTTGGGTTGTTCGATGAGCAGTTCTTC CASIKVGLFDEQFF
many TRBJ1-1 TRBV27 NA TGTGCCAGCAGCCAACTATCGGGGAACACTGAAGCTTTCTTT CASSQLSGNTEAFF
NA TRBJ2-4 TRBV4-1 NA TGCGCCAGCAGCCAAGCCGGGGGTTTAGCCAAAAACATTCAGTACTTC CASSQAGGLAKNIQYF
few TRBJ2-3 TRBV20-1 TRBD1 TGCAGTGCTAGGGAGGAACAGGGGTCAGATACGCAGTATTTT CSAREEQGSDTQYF
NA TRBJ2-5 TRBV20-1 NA TGCAGTGCTAGAGATAGCATCCAGTACTTC CSARDSIQYF
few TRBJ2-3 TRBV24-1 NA TGTGCCACCGGGGGGAGGACGGTGAACACAGATACGCAGTATTTT CATGGRTVNTDTQYF
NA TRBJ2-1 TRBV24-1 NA TGTGCCACCAGTGCTCTGGACAACTCTCGGTTCTTC CATSALDNSRFF
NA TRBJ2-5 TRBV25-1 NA TGTGCCAGCAGTGGCCAACGGCGGCAAGAGACCCAGTACTTC CASSGQRRQETQYF
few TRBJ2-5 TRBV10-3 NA TGTGCCATCAGTGATCCGGGCGGGATGAAGACCCAGTACTTC CAISDPGGMKTQYF
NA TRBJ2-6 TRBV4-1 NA TGCGCCAGCAGCCAAGCTACTCAAGGGTCTGGGGCCAACGTCCTGACTTTC CASSQATQGSGANVLTF
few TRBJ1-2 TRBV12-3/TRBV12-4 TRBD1 TGTGCCAGCAGGACAGGGGGCAACTATGGCTACACCTTC CASRTGGNYGYTF
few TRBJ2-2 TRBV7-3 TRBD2 TGTGCCAGCAGCTTAACCCGGACTAGCGGGAACACCGGGGAGCTGTTTTTT CASSLTRTSGNTGELFF
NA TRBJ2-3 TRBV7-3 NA TGTGCCAGCAGCTTAACGTTGGCGGGCTCCACAGATACGCAGTATTTT CASSLTLAGSTDTQYF
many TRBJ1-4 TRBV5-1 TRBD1 TGCGCCAGCAGCTTCGGACAGGGGGGTGAAAAACTGTTTTTT CASSFGQGGEKLFF
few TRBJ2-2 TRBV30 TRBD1 TGTGCCTGGAGTGACACCAGGGGGTTTGTTCTTTCCGGGGAGCTGTTTTTT CAWSDTRGFVLSGELFF
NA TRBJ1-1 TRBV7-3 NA TGTGCCAGCAGCTCCCGGACACACACTGAAGCTTTCTTT CASSSRTHTEAFF
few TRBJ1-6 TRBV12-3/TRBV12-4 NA TGTGCCAGCAGTTTGACGGGCCCGGGATCACCCCTCCACTTT CASSLTGPGSPLHF
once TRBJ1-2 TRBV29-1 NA TGCAGCGTTGAAGCAACTAACTATGGCTACACCTTC CSVEATNYGYTF
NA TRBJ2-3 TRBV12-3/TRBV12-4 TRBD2 TGTGCCAGCAGTACCGGGACTAGCGTCAATACGCAGTATTTT CASSTGTSVNTQYF
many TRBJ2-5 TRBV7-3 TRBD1 TGTGCCACCGGACAGGGTATGGGAGAGACCCAGTACTTC CATGQGMGETQYF
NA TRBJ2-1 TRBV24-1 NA TGTGCCACCAGTGATTTGTTCTTAGCGACCTACAATGAGCAGTTCTTC CATSDLFLATYNEQFF
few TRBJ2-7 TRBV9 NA TGTGCCAGCAGCGTATCAGCCCATGGTTCTCACGAGCAGTACTTC CASSVSAHGSHEQYF
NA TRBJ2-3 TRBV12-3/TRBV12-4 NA TGTGCCAGCAGTCAGGGCCTATTCACAGATACGCAGTATTTT CASSQGLFTDTQYF
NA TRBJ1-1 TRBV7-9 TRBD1 TGTGCCAGCAGCAGGGCGTCGTTTAGAGGGGGGCAGACAGGGGCAAACACTGAAGCTTTCTTT CASSRASFRGGQTGANTEAFF
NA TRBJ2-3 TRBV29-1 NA TGCAGCGAATACTTCGGGGGCACAGATACGCAGTATTTT CSEYFGGTDTQYF
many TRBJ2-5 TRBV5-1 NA TGCGCCAGCAGCTTGGAGAGGGCGGATTACCAAGAGACCCAGTACTTC CASSLERADYQETQYF
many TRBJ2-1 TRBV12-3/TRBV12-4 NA TGTGCCAGCAGTTTAGGCAGGGGAGAGTGGAATGAGCAGTTCTTC CASSLGRGEWNEQFF
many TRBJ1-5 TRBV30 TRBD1 TGTGCCTGGGCCGGGACAGGCAATCAGCCCCAGCATTTT CAWAGTGNQPQHF
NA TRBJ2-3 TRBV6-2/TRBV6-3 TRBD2 TGTGCCAGCAGTTACGAGGCGGGAGGGCCGACAGATACGCAGTATTTT CASSYEAGGPTDTQYF
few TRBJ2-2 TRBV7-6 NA TGTGCCAGCAGCTTAGTTGCGGCGGGGGCTTACACCGGGGAGCTGTTTTTT CASSLVAAGAYTGELFF